These 31 T cell receptor beta chains were sequenced from one sample in a study of blood T cell repertoires in COVID-19 (dated by TCRdb to 2020 to 2022). The library was obtained by the immunoSEQ multiplex PCR assay. Not all clones reach the TCRdb copy of this immuneACCESS table, which keeps in-frame sequences only. Checked studies attribute under half of the gap to unresolved V genes and leave the rest unexplained. In all, the sample holds a few hundred thousand clones, and approximately 85% of those were seen once. Around 4.5% of the sample belongs to the ten largest clones. Source material: PBMCs or T cells enriched from blood (not recorded which). These receptors originate from a woman in her 30s who had recovered from COVID-19.

This clone was seen a single time. The V call is TRBV25-1, the J call TRBJ2-1; D remains unclear. The V end lost 1 base, the J end lost 8 bases, and 6 bases lay between the germline ends. The CDR3 is made up of 12 amino acids. The germline V gene encodes CDR1 MGHDK and CDR2 SYGVNS. The CDR3 reads CASSESGHEQFF. The DNA for the CDR3 is TGTGCCAGCAGTGAATCGGGTCATGAGCAGTTCTTC.

CDR3 DNA sequence: TGTGCCAGCAGCTTAAGCCGGAACACTGAAGCTTTCTTT. Protein product: CASSLSRNTEAFF. This chain joins TRBV11-3 and TRBJ1-1; D is unresolved. Trimming cost V 2 bases and J 1 base, with 5 bases left between them. The CDR3 length is 13 residues. CDR1 and CDR2 from the germline V gene are SGHNT and YENEEA.

The chain is built from TRBV7-9 and TRBJ1-2; 7 bases match TRBD1. Trimming took 4 bases from V and 7 from J; bases not matched to a gene: 9. Germline values: CDR1 SEHNR, CDR2 FQNEAQ (reference sequence). The CDR3 runs to 14 residues. CDR3 in DNA: TGTGCCAGCAGCTCCCCTCGACAGGGACTTGGCTACACCTTC. Its translation is CASSSPRQGLGYTF.

The J gene is TRBJ1-1, the V gene TRBV28; 7 positions match TRBD1. The germline CDR1 and CDR2 sequences are MDHEN and SYDVKM. This CDR3 comprises 14 residues. V was pared by 8 bases and J by 3 bases, with 9 bases of the junction left unmatched. The CDR3 reads CASGKGARDTEAFF. For the CDR3, the DNA is TGTGCCAGCGGAAAGGGGGCCAGGGACACTGAAGCTTTCTTT.

The CDR3 here is CASSGNYEQYF. In DNA form, the CDR3 reads TGTGCCAGCTCAGGCAATTACGAGCAGTACTTC. This chain links TRBV28 with TRBJ2-7, with D uncertain. Germline CDR1 reads MDHEN; CDR2 reads SYDVKM. The CDR3 is 11 residues long. V shed 8 bases and J shed 4 bases, with 9 bases lying between them.

The rearrangement links TRBV5-4 to TRBJ2-1; D is undetermined. The CDR3 covers 15 residues. Germline V gene sequence: CDR1 SGHNT, CDR2 YYREEE (reference sequence). Trimming removed 0 bases at V and 0 bases at J, with 7 bases between. The CDR3 nucleotides read TGTGCCAGCAGCTTGGAGCTCAACTCCTACAATGAGCAGTTCTTC. This sequence encodes CASSLELNSYNEQFF.

This chain joins TRBV4-1 and TRBJ2-3; D not certain. V was pared by 2 bases and J by 1 base, with 10 bases between. The CDR3 spans 15 residues. Germline V gene data show CDR1 as MGHRA and CDR2 as YSYEKL. The CDR3 sequence: CASSQTQRGTDTQYF. CDR3 sequence (DNA): TGCGCCAGCAGCCAAACCCAGCGCGGCACAGATACGCAGTATTTT.

The chain employs TRBV30 and TRBJ1-5, with 7 bases aligning to TRBD1. V was pared by 6 bases and J by 6 bases, with 8 bases of the junction left unmatched. CDR1 and CDR2 (germline): GTSNPN, SVGIG (reference sequence). The CDR3 contains 13 residues. CDR3 sequence reads: CACQGEVGQPQHF. CDR3 sequence (DNA): TGTGCCTGTCAGGGGGAAGTAGGTCAGCCCCAGCATTTT. Using reference TRBV30 and TRBJ1-5 for the parts outside the CDR3, the full variable domain is SQTIHQWPATLVQPVGSPLSLECTVEGTSNPNLYWYRQAAGRGLQLLFYSVGIGQISSEVPQNLSASRPQDRQFILSSKKLLLSDSGFYLCACQGEVGQPQHFGDGTRLSIL.

V gene TRBV9 combines with J gene TRBJ2-1, with 14 bases matching TRBD2. J gave up 7 bases and V 4 bases, and 10 bases lay outside the gene matches. CDR3 length equals 17 residues. Germline assignment: CDR1 SGDLS and CDR2 YYNGEE. In DNA, the CDR3 is TGTGCCAGCAGCTCGAGCCGACTAGCGGGAGGGCCGAATGAGCAGTTCTTC. This encodes CASSSSRLAGGPNEQFF.

This clone was seen a single time. The chain recombines TRBV7-3 with TRBJ2-5, with 11 bases that match TRBD2. The CDR3 totals 17 residues. The V and J ends lost 2 bases and 5 bases, in that order; junction bases with no gene match: 10. Germline assignment: CDR1 SGHTA and CDR2 FQGTGA. In DNA, the CDR3 is TGTGCCAGCAGCTTAGGTTTAGCGGGAGGGATAGGCGAGACCCAGTACTTC. Amino acid sequence: CASSLGLAGGIGETQYF.

The chain employs TRBV13 and TRBJ2-1; 8 nucleotides match TRBD2. The CDR3 extends over 14 amino acids. Germline CDR1 reads PRHDT; CDR2 reads FYEKMQ (reference sequence). The J segment lost 8 bases and the V segment lost 5 bases, leaving 8 bases of the junction unmatched. The chain's CDR3 is CASSGTSVIYEQFF. CDR3 in DNA: TGTGCCAGCAGCGGGACTAGTGTAATCTATGAGCAGTTCTTC.

The chain combines TRBV28 with TRBJ1-4, with D perhaps TRBD1 (5 bases). Trimming stripped 6 bases from V and 7 bases from J, with 15 bases between. CDR1 MDHEN and CDR2 SYDVKM come from the germline V gene. The CDR3 consists of 14 residues. As DNA, the CDR3 is TGTGCCAGCAGCCGCGGGACCCACAGTGAAAAACTGTTTTTT. This gives the protein CASSRGTHSEKLFF.

V is TRBV10-1 and J is TRBJ2-1; 9 nucleotides agree with TRBD2. The ends lost 0 bases at V and 0 bases at J; junction bases unmatched: 9. There are 19 residues in the CDR3. Germline V gene sequence: CDR1 WNHNN, CDR2 SYGVQD (reference sequence). In nucleotides, the CDR3 is TGCGCCAGCAGTGAGTCAGCTAGCGGGACGGCCTCCTCCTACAATGAGCAGTTCTTC. Translated: CASSESASGTASSYNEQFF.

The CDR3 protein is CASRQGGTEAFF. The CDR3 DNA reads as TGTGCCAGTCGACAGGGAGGCACTGAAGCTTTCTTT. This sequence joins TRBV19 and TRBJ1-1; 7 bases are a match to TRBD1. V lost 8 bases to trimming and J lost 4 bases; unmatched junction nucleotides: 4. This CDR3 is 12 amino acids long. Germline-derived CDR1 and CDR2 are LNHDA and SQIVND (reference sequence).

This chain uses TRBV6-5 with TRBJ2-7; D is unresolved. CDR3 length equals 11 residues. Germline V lookup: CDR1 MNHEY, CDR2 SVGAGI. Trimming stripped 2 bases from V and 5 bases from J, with 4 bases between. The CDR3 is CASSYRDEQYF. The CDR3 region has the DNA TGTGCCAGCAGTTACCGGGACGAGCAGTACTTC.

The rearrangement uses TRBV5-1 and TRBJ2-6, with 9 bases fitting TRBD1. This CDR3 region has 18 residues. Germline CDR1 reads SGHRS; CDR2 reads YFSETQ. Trimming removed 4 bases from V and 3 bases from J; junction bases left unmatched: 11. As DNA, the CDR3 is TGCGCCAGCAGCCCTTGGCGGGACAGGGCTTATGGGGCCAACGTCCTGACTTTC. It yields the protein CASSPWRDRAYGANVLTF.

This chain links TRBV5-6 with TRBJ2-1; 8 nucleotides agree with TRBD1. V lost 1 base and J lost 0; bases outside the gene matches: 9. The CDR3 has 18 amino acids. Germline values: CDR1 SGHDT, CDR2 YYEEEE. CDR3 DNA: TGTGCCAGCAGCTTGCAGGGGGCCTGGTCATCCTCCTACAATGAGCAGTTCTTC. Encoded protein: CASSLQGAWSSSYNEQFF.

The rearrangement joins TRBV29-1 to TRBJ2-3; TRBD2 matches at 8 bases. Per germline, CDR1 SQVTM and CDR2 ANQGSEA. CDR3 length: 16 amino acids. The J segment lost 0 bases and the V segment lost 3 bases, leaving 8 bases of the junction unmatched. This CDR3 reads CSVEGGREGSTDTQYF. CDR3 DNA: TGCAGCGTTGAGGGGGGTCGGGAGGGGAGCACAGATACGCAGTATTTT.

This chain joins TRBV6-5 and TRBJ2-6; D is unresolved. In germline, CDR1 is MNHEY, CDR2 SVGAGI. The CDR3 spans 14 residues. Trimming shortened V by 8 bases and J by 2 bases, and 10 bases separated the two germline ends. The DNA of the CDR3 is TGTGCCAGCCTCCCTCCAGCTGGGGCCAACGTCCTGACTTTC. Translating gives CASLPPAGANVLTF.

The chain couples TRBV27 to TRBJ2-3; D gene unclear. Trimming took 6 bases from V and 3 from J, leaving 16 bases between them. The CDR3 has 15 residues. In germline, CDR1 is MNHEY, CDR2 SMNVEV (reference sequence). The CDR3 DNA reads as TGTGCCAGCAGCCTCCTGCGGCTTCGGACAGATACGCAGTATTTT. Its protein is CASSLLRLRTDTQYF.

The chain employs TRBV5-6 and TRBJ2-6; 9 bases map to TRBD1. Looked up from germline, CDR1 is SGHDT and CDR2 is YYEEEE. CDR3 size: 18 residues. V was pared by 9 bases and J by 4 bases, with 17 bases of the junction left unmatched. The CDR3 region has the DNA TGTGCCACTTCCAGGGGGACAGGGTATTTTTCGGGGGCCAACGTCCTGACTTTC. This sequence encodes CATSRGTGYFSGANVLTF.

This chain joins TRBV18 and TRBJ1-4; the D gene is possibly TRBD1 (6 bases). V lost 3 bases to trimming and J lost 8 bases, with 13 bases between them. CDR1 is KGHSH, CDR2 LQKENI, per germline. This CDR3 has 14 residues. CDR3 region: CASSPAGVEEKLFF. DNA for the CDR3: TGTGCCAGCTCACCCGCAGGGGTAGAGGAAAAACTGTTTTTT. Full variable domain (missing parts from reference TRBV18 and TRBJ1-4): NAGVMQNPRHLVRRRGQEARLRCSPMKGHSHVYWYRQLPEEGLKFMVYLQKENIIDESGMPKERFSAEFPKEGPSILRIQQVVRGDSAAYFCASSPAGVEEKLFFGSGTQLSVL.

V gene TRBV7-3 combines with J gene TRBJ2-1; TRBD1 agrees at 7 bases. CDR1 SGHTA and CDR2 FQGTGA come from the germline V gene. V lost 5 bases and J lost 7; bases outside the gene matches: 11. The CDR3 is 15 residues long. The CDR3 reads CASSKGRGRMNEQFF. The CDR3 DNA reads as TGTGCCAGCAGCAAAGGTAGGGGGCGCATGAATGAGCAGTTCTTC.

The chain is built from TRBV4-1 and TRBJ1-4; 10 bases agree with TRBD1. Germline V CDR1 and CDR2: MGHRA, YSYEKL. After removal of 1 base from V and 7 bases from J, the junction contained 6 bases not matched to a gene. The CDR3 totals 16 residues. The CDR3 region has the DNA TGCGCCAGCAGCCAAGGCCACGGGACAGGGGTTGAAAAACTGTTTTTT. Its protein is CASSQGHGTGVEKLFF.

This clone appeared once. V and J are TRBV3-1 (or the pseudogene TRBV3-2) and TRBJ2-2, with 8 bases that match TRBD2. This CDR3 has 18 residues. V shed 2 bases and J 5 bases; nucleotides not matched to a gene: 13. Germline CDR1 and CDR2: LGHDT and YNNKEL (reference sequence). The CDR3 loop is CASSQTSGRSFWTGELFF. CDR3 in DNA: TGTGCCAGCAGCCAAACTAGCGGCAGGAGTTTCTGGACCGGGGAGCTGTTTTTT.

The V gene is TRBV7-3, the J gene TRBJ1-2; 9 bases are shared with TRBD1. Germline assignment: CDR1 SGHTA and CDR2 FQGTGA. The CDR3 loop spans 14 amino acids. Trimming cost V 4 bases and J 8 bases; bases outside gene matches: 8. The CDR3 reads CASSSGQGRGGYTF. CDR3 in DNA: TGTGCCAGCAGCTCAGGACAGGGGAGGGGAGGCTACACCTTC.

The chain is built from TRBV6-5 and TRBJ1-5, with 9 positions matching TRBD1. Germline V gene lookup returns CDR1 MNHEY and CDR2 SVGAGI. After removal of 6 bases from V and 7 bases from J, the junction contained 4 bases not matched to a gene. CDR3 length: 13 residues. CDR3 in amino acids: CASSRTGEQPQHF. In DNA, the CDR3 is TGTGCCAGCAGCCGGACAGGGGAACAGCCCCAGCATTTT.

The chain links TRBV5-4 to TRBJ2-1; D gene ambiguous. The length of the CDR3 is 12 residues. V lost 4 bases and J 5 bases, leaving 7 bases between the germline ends. The germline gives CDR1 SGHNT, CDR2 YYREEE (reference sequence). This CDR3 reads CASSVQDNEQFF. The DNA of the CDR3 is TGTGCCAGCAGCGTGCAGGACAATGAGCAGTTCTTC.

This sequence joins TRBV6-5 and TRBJ2-7, with 13 positions matching TRBD2. CDR1 is MNHEY, CDR2 SVGAGI, per germline. The V gene end was trimmed by 11 bases and the J gene end by 5 bases; junction bases not matched to a gene: 12. This CDR3 is 15 amino acids long. This chain's CDR3 is CAHQGTSGRVNEQYF. As DNA, the CDR3 is TGTGCCCACCAAGGTACTAGCGGGAGGGTGAACGAGCAGTACTTC.

The gene calls are TRBV9 and TRBJ2-5, with no clear D. Germline CDR1 and CDR2: SGDLS and YYNGEE. This CDR3 has 14 residues. V shed 0 bases and J shed 0 bases, with 6 bases lying between them. The CDR3 is CASSVGPDQETQYF. The CDR3 nucleotides read TGTGCCAGCAGCGTAGGCCCGGACCAAGAGACCCAGTACTTC.

V and J are TRBV7-9 and TRBJ1-5; 9 positions agree with TRBD1. After removal of 4 bases from V and 5 bases from J, the junction contained 6 bases not matched to a gene. Germline lookup yields CDR1 SEHNR and CDR2 FQNEAQ (reference sequence). The CDR3 totals 15 residues. This chain's CDR3 is CASSSDRGFDQPQHF. CDR3 in DNA: TGTGCCAGCAGCTCGGACAGGGGATTCGATCAGCCCCAGCATTTT. Together with reference TRBV7-9 and TRBJ1-5, the CDR3 gives the full variable domain: DTGVSQNPRHKITKRGQNVTFRCDPISEHNRLYWYRQTLGQGPEFLTYFQNEAQLEKSRLLSDRFSAERPKGSFSTLEIQRTEQGDSAMYLCASSSDRGFDQPQHFGDGTRLSIL.